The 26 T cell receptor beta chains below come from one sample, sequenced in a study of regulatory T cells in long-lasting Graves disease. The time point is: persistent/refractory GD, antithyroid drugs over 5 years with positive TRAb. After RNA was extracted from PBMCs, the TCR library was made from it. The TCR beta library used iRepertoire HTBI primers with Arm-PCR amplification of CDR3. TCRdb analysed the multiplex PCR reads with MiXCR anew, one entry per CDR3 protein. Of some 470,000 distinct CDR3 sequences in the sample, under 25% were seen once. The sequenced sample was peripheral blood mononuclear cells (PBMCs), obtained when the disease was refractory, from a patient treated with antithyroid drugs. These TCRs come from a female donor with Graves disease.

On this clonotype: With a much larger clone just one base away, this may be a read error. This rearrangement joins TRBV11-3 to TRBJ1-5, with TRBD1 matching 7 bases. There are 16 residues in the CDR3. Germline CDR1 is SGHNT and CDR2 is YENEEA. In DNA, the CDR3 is TGTGCCAGCAGCGTTGGGACAGACTATAGCAATCAGCCCCGGCATTTT. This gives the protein CASSVGTDYSNQPRHF.

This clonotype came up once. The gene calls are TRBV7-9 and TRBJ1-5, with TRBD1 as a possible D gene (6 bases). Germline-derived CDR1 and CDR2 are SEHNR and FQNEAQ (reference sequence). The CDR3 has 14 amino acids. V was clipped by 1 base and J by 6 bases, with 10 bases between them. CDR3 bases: TGTGCCAGCAGCTTAGAGGGGGAAGCTCAGCCCCAGCATTTT. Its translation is CASSLEGEAQPQHF.

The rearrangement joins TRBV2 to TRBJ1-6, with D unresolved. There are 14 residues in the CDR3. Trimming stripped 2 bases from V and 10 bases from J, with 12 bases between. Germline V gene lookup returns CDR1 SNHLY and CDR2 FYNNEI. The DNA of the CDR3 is TGTGCCAGCAGTGAAAACAGCCTAACGTCACCCCTCCACTTT. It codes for CASSENSLTSPLHF.

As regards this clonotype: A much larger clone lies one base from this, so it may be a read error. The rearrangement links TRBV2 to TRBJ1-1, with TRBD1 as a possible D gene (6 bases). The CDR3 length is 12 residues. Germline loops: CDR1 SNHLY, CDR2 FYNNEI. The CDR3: CASSPGQREAFF. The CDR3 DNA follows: TGCGCCAGCAGCCCAGGACAGAGGGAAGCTTTCTTT.

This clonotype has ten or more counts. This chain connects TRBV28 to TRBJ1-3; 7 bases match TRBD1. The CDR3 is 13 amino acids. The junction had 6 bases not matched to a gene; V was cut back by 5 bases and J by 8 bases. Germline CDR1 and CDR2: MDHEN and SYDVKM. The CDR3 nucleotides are TGTGCCAGCAGTGAAGGACAGGATCACACCATATATTTT. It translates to CASSEGQDHTIYF.

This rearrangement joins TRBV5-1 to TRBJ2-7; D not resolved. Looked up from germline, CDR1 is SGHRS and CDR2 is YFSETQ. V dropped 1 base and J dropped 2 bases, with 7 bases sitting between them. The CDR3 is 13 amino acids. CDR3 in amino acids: CASSLKSAYEQYF. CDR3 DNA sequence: TGCGCCAGCAGCTTGAAGTCGGCCTACGAGCAGTACTTC.

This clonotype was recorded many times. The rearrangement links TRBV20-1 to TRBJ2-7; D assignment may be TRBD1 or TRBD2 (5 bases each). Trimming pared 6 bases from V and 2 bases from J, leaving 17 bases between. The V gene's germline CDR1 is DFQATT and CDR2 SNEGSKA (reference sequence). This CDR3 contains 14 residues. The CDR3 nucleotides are TGCAGTGCCAGTCCGGGGACCTTCCCCTACGAGCAGTACTTC. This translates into CSASPGTFPYEQYF.

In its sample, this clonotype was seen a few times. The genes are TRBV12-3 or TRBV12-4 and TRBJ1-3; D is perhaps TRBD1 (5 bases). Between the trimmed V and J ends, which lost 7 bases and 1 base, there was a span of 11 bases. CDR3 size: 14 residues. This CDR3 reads CASKRGDSGNTIYF. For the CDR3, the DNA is TGTGCCAGCAAGCGAGGGGATTCTGGAAACACCATATATTTT.

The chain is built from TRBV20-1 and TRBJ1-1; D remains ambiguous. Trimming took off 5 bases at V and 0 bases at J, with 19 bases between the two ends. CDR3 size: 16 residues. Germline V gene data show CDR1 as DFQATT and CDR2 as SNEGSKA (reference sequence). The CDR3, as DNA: TGCAGTGCTCTCGTGGCAGGAAAGCACATGAACACTGAAGCTTTCTTT. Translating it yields CSALVAGKHMNTEAFF.

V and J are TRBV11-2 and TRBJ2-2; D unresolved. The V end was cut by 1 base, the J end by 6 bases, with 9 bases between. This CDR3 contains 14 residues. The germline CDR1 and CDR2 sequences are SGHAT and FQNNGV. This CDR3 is CASSLGWGAGELFF. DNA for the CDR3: TGTGCCAGCAGCTTAGGGTGGGGTGCCGGGGAGCTGTTTTTT.

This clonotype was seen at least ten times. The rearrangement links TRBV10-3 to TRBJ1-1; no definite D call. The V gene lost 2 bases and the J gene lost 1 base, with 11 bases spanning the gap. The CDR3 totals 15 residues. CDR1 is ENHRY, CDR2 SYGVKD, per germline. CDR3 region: CAISEPRGKNTEAFF. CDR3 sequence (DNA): TGTGCCATCAGTGAGCCCCGCGGCAAGAACACTGAAGCTTTCTTT.

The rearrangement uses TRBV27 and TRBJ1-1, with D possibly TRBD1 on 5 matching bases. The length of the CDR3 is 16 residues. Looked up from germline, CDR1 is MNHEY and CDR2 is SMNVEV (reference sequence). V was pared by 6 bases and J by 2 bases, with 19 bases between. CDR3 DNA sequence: TGTGCCAGCAGCCTTAGAGGGGCAGGAATTAACACTGAAGCTTTCTTT. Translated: CASSLRGAGINTEAFF.

CDR3 in DNA: TGTGCCAGCAGCCACGATCCGGGACAGGGTAAGGGAGCTTTCTTT. Its translation: CASSHDPGQGKGAFF. The chain uses TRBV6-1 and TRBJ1-1; 9 bases are shared with TRBD1. Germline lookup yields CDR1 MNHNS and CDR2 SASEGT. The CDR3 is 15 residues long. Unmatched junction bases numbered 15, after V lost 6 bases and J lost 10 bases.

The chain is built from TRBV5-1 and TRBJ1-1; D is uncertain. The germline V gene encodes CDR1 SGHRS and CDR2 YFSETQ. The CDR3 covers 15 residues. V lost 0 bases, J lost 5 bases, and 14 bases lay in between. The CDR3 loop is CASSLGPNGWTEAFF. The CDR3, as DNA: TGCGCCAGCAGCTTGGGGCCCAACGGTTGGACTGAAGCTTTCTTT.

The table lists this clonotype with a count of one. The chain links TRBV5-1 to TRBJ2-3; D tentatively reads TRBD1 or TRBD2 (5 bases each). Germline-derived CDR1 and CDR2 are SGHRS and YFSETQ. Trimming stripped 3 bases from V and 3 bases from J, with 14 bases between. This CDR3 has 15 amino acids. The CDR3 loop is CASSSDRRGTDTQYF. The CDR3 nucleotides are TGCGCCAGCAGCTCCGACAGAAGAGGGACAGATACGCAGTATTTT.

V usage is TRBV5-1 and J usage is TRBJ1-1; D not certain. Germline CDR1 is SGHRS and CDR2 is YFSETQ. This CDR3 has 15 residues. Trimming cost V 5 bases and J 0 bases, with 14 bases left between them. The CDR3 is CASRFLPSVNTEAFF. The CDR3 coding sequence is TGCGCCAGCAGATTCCTCCCAAGTGTGAACACTGAAGCTTTCTTT.

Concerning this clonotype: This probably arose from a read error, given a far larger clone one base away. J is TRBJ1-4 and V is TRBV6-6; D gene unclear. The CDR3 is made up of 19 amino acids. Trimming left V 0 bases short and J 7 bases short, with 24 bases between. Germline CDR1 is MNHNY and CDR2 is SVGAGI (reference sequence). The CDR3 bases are TGTGCCAGCAGTTACTCGATTATCTCTCCTAGTGAGGGAGGTGAAAAACTGTTTTTT. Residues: CASSYSIISPSEGGEKLFF.

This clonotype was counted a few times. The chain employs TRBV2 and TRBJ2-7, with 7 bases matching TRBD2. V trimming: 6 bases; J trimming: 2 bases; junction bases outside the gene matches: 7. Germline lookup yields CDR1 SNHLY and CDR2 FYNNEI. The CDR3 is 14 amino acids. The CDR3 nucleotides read TGTGCCAGCAGCCGGGACTATTTTACCTACGAGCAGTACTTC. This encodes CASSRDYFTYEQYF.

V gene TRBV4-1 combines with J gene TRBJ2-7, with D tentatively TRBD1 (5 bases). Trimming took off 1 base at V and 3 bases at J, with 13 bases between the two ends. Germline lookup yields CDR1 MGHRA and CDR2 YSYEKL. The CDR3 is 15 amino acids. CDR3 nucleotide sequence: TGCGCCAGCAGCCAAGGAGCAGGGATATACTACGAGCAGTACTTC. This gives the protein CASSQGAGIYYEQYF.

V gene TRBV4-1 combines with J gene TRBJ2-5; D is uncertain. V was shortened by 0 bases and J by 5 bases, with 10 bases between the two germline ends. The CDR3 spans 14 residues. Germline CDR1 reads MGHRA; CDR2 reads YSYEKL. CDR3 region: CASSQDTRAETQYF. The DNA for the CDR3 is TGCGCCAGCAGCCAAGATACACGGGCGGAGACCCAGTACTTC.

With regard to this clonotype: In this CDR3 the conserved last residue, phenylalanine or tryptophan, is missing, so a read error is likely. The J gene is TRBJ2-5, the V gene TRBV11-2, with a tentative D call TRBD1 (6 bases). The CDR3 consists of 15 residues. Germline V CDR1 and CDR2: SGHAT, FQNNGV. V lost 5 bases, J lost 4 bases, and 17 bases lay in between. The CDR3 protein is CASSGDRQAGETQYL. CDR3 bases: TGTGCCAGCAGCGGAGACAGGCAAGCCGGAGAGACCCAGTACCTC.

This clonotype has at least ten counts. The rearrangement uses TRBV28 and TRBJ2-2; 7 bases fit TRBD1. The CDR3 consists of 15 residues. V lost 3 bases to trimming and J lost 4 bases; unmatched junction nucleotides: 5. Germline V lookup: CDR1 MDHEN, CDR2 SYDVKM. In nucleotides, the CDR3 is TGTGCCAGCAGTTTTAGACAGGGAATCACCGGGGAGCTGTTTTTT. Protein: CASSFRQGITGELFF.

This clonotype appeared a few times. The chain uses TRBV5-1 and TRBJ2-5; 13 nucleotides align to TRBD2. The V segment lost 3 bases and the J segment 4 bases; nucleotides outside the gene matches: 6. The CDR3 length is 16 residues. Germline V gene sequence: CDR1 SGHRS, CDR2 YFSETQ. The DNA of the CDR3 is TGCGCCAGCAGCTCCGGGACTAGCGGGAATAGAGAGACCCAGTACTTC. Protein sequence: CASSSGTSGNRETQYF.

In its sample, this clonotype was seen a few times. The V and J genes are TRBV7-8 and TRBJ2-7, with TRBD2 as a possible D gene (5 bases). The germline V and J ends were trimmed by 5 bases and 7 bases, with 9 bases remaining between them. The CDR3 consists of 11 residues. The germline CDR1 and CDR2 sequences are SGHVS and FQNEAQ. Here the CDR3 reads CASSERAEQYF. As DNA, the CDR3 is TGTGCCAGCAGCGAGAGGGCGGAGCAGTACTTC.

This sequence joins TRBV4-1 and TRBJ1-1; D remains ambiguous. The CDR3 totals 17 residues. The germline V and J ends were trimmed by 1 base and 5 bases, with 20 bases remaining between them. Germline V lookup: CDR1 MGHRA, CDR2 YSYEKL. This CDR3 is CASSQAREYSRGTEAFF. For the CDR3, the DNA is TGCGCCAGCAGCCAAGCGAGAGAATACAGTCGAGGGACTGAAGCTTTCTTT.

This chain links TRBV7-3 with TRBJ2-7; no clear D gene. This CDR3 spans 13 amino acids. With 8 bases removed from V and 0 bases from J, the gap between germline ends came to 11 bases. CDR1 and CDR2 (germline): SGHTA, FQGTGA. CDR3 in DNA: TGTGCCAGCGGAGAACAAAGCTCCTACGAGCAGTACTTC. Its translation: CASGEQSSYEQYF.